Sequencing of this T cell receptor (beta chain) was carried out in a study of shared clonotypes between healthy human individuals. Germline lookup yields CDR1 SEHNR and CDR2 FQNEAQ (reference sequence). The CDR3 sequence is 18 residues long. After removal of 4 bases from V and 5 bases from J, the junction contained 20 bases not matched to a gene. Study processing details: Junction-only sequences without quality scores were provided by ImmunoSEQ, so filtering was different. Produced via immunoSEQ multiplex PCR; TCRdb's table is partial and in-frame only. Clone size and V and J calls were adopted from that table, with D and trimming inferred from the DNA. The sample includes 450,000 or so clones, 60% to 80% of them seen just once.

The clonotype originates from a woman in her 40s in good health. Some clones in this sample may be carry-over from other donors' samples. The chain couples TRBV7-9 to TRBJ2-7; 7 bases match TRBD1. The sequenced material came from PBMCs. CDR3 nucleotides: TGTGCCAGCAGCTACCCTCAGGGGACCGGGACAGTTGTGAACGAGCAGTACTTC. It translates to CASSYPQGTGTVVNEQYF.